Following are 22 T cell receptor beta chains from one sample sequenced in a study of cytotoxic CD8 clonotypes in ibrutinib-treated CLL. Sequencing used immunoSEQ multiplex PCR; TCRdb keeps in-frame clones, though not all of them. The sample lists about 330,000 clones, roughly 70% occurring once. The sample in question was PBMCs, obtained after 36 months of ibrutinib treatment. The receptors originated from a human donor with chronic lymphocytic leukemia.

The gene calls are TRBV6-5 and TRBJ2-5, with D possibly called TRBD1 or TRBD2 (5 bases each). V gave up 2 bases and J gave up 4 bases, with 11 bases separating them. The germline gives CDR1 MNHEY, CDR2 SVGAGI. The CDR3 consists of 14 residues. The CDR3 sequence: CASSYGGATETQYF. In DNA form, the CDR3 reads TGTGCCAGCAGTTACGGGGGTGCCACAGAGACCCAGTACTTC.

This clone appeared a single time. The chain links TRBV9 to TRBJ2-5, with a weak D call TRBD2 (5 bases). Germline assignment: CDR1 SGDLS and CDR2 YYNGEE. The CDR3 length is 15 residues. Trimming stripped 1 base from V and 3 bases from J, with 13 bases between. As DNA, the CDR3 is TGTGCCAGCAGCGTACTTACGACGGGAAAAGAGACCCAGTACTTC. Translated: CASSVLTTGKETQYF.

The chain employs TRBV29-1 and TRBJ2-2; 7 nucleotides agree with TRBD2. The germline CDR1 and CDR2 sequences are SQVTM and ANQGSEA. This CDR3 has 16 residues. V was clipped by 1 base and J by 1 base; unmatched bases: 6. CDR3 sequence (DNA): TGCAGCGTTGAAGGGGGAGCTAGCGGGAACACCGGGGAGCTGTTTTTT. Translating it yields CSVEGGASGNTGELFF.

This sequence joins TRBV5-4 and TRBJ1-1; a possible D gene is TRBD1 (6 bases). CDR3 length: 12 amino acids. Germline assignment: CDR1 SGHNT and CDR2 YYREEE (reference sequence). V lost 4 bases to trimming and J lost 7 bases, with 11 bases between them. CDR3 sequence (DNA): TGTGCCAGCAGCACACAGGGAGGTGAAGCTTTCTTT. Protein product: CASSTQGGEAFF.

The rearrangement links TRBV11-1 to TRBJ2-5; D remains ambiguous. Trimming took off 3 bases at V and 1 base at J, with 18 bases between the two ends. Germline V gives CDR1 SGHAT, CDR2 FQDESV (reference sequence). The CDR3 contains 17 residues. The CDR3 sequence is CASSLYSPPESQETQYF. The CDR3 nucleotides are TGTGCCAGCAGCTTGTACTCCCCGCCCGAGTCCCAAGAGACCCAGTACTTC.

CDR3 bases: TGTGCCAGCAGCTCGGATCTAGCGGGCCTCCTCTACAATGAGCAGTTCTTC. Translation: CASSSDLAGLLYNEQFF. The V and J genes are TRBV7-8 and TRBJ2-1; TRBD2 agrees at 8 bases. Unmatched junction bases numbered 11, after V lost 4 bases and J lost 3 bases. The CDR3 consists of 17 residues. Germline values: CDR1 SGHVS, CDR2 FQNEAQ.

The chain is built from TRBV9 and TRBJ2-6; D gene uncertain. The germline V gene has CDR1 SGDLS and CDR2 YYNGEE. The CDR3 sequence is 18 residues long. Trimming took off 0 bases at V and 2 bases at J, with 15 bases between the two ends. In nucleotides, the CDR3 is TGTGCCAGCAGCGTAGAAAGCCTCTTCGGACCTGGGGCCAACGTCCTGACTTTC. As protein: CASSVESLFGPGANVLTF.

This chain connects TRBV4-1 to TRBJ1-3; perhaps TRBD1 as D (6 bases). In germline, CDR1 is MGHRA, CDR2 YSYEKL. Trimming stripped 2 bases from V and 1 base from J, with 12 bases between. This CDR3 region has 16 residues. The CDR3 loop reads CASSQQQGGSGNTIYF. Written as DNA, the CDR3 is TGCGCCAGCAGCCAACAACAGGGAGGATCTGGAAACACCATATATTTT.

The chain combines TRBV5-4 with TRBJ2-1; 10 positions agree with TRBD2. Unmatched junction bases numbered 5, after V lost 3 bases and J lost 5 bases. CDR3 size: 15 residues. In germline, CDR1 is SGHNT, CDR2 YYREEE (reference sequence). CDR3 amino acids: CASSWGTSANNEQFF. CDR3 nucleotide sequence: TGTGCCAGCAGCTGGGGGACTAGCGCAAACAATGAGCAGTTCTTC. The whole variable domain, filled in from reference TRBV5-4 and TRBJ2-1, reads ETGVTQSPTHLIKTRGQQVTLRCSSQSGHNTVSWYQQALGQGPQFIFQYYREEENGRGNFPPRFSGLQFPNYSSELNVNALELDDSALYLCASSWGTSANNEQFFGPGTRLTVL.

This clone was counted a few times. CDR3 in amino acids: CASSFGRMDTEAFF. The CDR3, as DNA: TGTGCCAGCAGCTTCGGGAGAATGGACACTGAAGCTTTCTTT. J is TRBJ1-1 and V is TRBV11-1; D unresolved. The V gene's germline CDR1 is SGHAT and CDR2 FQDESV (reference sequence). This CDR3 is 14 amino acids long. V was pared by 3 bases and J by 3 bases, with 11 bases between.

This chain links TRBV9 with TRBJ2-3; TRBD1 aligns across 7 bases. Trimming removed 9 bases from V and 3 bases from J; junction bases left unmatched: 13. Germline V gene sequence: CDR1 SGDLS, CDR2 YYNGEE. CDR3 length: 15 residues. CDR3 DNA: TGTGCCACCCAACTCCGGGACAGTACGACAGATACGCAGTATTTT. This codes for CATQLRDSTTDTQYF.

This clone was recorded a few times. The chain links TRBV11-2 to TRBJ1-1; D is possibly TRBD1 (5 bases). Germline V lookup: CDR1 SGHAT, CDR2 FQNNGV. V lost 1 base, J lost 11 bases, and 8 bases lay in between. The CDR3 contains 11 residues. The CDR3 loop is CASSLVGLAFF. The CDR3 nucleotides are TGTGCCAGCAGCTTAGTGGGACTCGCTTTCTTT.

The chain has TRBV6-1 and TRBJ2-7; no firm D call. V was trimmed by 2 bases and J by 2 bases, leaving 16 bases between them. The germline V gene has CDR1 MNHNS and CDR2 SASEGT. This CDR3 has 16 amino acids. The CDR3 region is CASSENAWSITYEQYF. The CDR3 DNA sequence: TGTGCCAGCAGTGAAAACGCATGGAGTATCACCTACGAGCAGTACTTC.

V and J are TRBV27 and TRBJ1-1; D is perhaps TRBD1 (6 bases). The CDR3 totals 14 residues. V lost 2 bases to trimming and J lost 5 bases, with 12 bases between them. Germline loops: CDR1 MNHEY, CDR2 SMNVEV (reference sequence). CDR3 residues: CASSLMGARTEAFF. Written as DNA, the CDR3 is TGTGCCAGCAGTTTAATGGGGGCTCGTACTGAAGCTTTCTTT.

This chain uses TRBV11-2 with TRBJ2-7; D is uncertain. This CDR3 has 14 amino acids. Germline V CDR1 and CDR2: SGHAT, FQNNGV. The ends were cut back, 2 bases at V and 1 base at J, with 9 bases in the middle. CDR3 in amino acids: CASSLWQLSYEQYF. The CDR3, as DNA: TGTGCCAGCAGCTTATGGCAGCTTTCCTACGAGCAGTACTTC.

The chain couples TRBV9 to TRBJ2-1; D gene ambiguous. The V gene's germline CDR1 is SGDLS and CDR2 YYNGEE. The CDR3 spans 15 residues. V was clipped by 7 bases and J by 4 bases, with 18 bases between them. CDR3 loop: CASGRSRSIYNEQFF. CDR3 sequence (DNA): TGTGCCAGCGGACGGTCCAGGTCGATTTACAATGAGCAGTTCTTC. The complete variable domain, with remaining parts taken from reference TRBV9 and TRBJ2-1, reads DSGVTQTPKHLITATGQRVTLRCSPRSGDLSVYWYQQSLDQGLQFLIQYYNGEERAKGNILERFSAQQFPDLHSELNLSSLELGDSALYFCASGRSRSIYNEQFFGPGTRLTVL.

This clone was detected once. The CDR3 here is CASSLSGPSSYEQYF. CDR3 nucleotide sequence: TGTGCCAGCAGCTTAAGTGGACCCAGCTCCTACGAGCAGTACTTC. This sequence joins TRBV11-3 and TRBJ2-7, with D unclear. This CDR3 region has 15 residues. V lost 2 bases to trimming and J lost 0 bases, with 11 bases between them. Germline V gives CDR1 SGHNT, CDR2 YENEEA.

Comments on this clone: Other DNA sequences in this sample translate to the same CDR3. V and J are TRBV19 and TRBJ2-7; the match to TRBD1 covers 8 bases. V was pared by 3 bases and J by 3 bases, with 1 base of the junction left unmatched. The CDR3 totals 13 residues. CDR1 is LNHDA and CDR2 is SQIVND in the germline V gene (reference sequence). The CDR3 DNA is TGTGCCAGTAGTATCGGGACAGGCTACGAGCAGTACTTC. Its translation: CASSIGTGYEQYF.

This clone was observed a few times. CDR3 residues: CASSSEGPLAKNIQYF. CDR3 nucleotides: TGTGCCAGCAGCTCTGAGGGTCCGTTAGCCAAAAACATTCAGTACTTC. The rearrangement uses TRBV7-9 and TRBJ2-4; possible D gene TRBD2, 5 bases. In germline, CDR1 is SEHNR, CDR2 FQNEAQ (reference sequence). The V gene lost 4 bases and the J gene lost 0 bases, with 13 bases spanning the gap. CDR3 length equals 16 residues.

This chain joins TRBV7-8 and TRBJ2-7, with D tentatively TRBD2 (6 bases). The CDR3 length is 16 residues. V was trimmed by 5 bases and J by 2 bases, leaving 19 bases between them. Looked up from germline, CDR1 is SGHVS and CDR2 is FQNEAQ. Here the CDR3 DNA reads TGTGCCAGCAGCCCAGCGGGCATGCTAGGGGCCTACGAGCAGTACTTC. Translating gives CASSPAGMLGAYEQYF.

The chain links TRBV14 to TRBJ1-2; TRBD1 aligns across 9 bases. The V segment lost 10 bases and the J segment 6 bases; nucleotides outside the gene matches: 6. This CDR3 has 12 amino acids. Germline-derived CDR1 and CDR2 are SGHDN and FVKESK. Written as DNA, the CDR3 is TGTGCCACCCGGACAGGGGAGAATGGCTACACCTTC. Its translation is CATRTGENGYTF.

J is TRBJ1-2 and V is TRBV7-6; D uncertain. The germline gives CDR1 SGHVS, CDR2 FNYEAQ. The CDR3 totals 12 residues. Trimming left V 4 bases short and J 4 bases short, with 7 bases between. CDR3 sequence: CASSSGPYGYTF. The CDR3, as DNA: TGTGCCAGCAGCTCGGGCCCCTATGGCTACACCTTC.